This T cell receptor beta chain came from a study of blood T cell repertoires in COVID-19. Study in general: The United States, Italy and Spain supplied acute and convalescent COVID-19 samples. The analysed material was cDNA or gDNA that came from T cells, B-cell-depleted T cells, or PBMCs.

In the authors' workflow: Estimates of nucleated cell counts were drawn from the amplification of reference gene primers. Method: immunoSEQ multiplex PCR; TCRdb's copy keeps in-frame clones and lacks some. V, J and clone size reflect that table, while D and trimming were determined from the DNA. The repertoire holds about 90,000 clones, with around four fifths as singletons. The CDR3 contains 13 residues. The germline V and J ends were trimmed by 5 bases and 5 bases, with 12 bases remaining between them. The germline gives CDR1 SGHVS, CDR2 FQNEAQ. Sample: peripheral blood. This receptor was identified in a man in his fifties or sixties with acute or convalescent COVID-19. This chain links TRBV7-8 with TRBJ2-5; no firm D call. Here the CDR3 reads CASSPPSRETQYF. The CDR3 region has the DNA TGTGCCAGCAGCCCTCCATCCAGGGAGACCCAGTACTTC.